This is a list of T cell receptor beta chains from one sample in a study of shared clonotypes between healthy human individuals. Libraries were prepared by immunoSEQ multiplex PCR; TCRdb keeps only in-frame clonotypes and omits some of them. There are roughly 500,000 clones in the sample; 70% to 80% occur only once, and roughly 13% lies in the top ten. Material for sequencing was PBMCs. These receptors were collected from a woman between 40 and 55 years old in good health. Some clones in this sample may be carry-over from other donors' samples. Each CDR3 is given with its conserved first and last residue. Fields, in order: clone size, V gene, CDR3 protein. Clone size is not always given. Where it is, it says once, few, many or a class for expanded clones.

>NA|TRBV5-1
CASSPAPADTQYF
>NA|TRBV11-2
CASSLGTYEQYF
>NA|TRBV23-1
CASSHIQDRGNNQPQHF
>NA|TRBV30
CAWSVQGRPYEQYF
>NA|TRBV18
CASSPRTTTGELFF
>NA|TRBV5-1
CASSGTLSSYNEQFF
>few|TRBV7-2
CASSLALGDTQYF
>NA|TRBV10-1
CASSESPPLAGADNEQFF
>NA|TRBV5-6
CASGTDGANTIYF
>NA|TRBV27
CASSLGRGLRTNEKLFF
>NA|TRBV4-1
CASSQDRGEGLGVGELFF
>few|TRBV27
CASRGTFFGYTF
>NA|TRBV2
CASSTRTGGRETQYF
>NA|TRBV7-2
CASSPRGQQETQYF
>NA|TRBV19
CASSMEWTARQETQYF
>NA|TRBV5-4
CASSLHRQVGDTQYF
>few|TRBV10-1
CASSESGGLNTEAFF
>many|TRBV18
CASSLDGNTEAFF
>few|TRBV28
CASSFLGTNQFF
>NA|TRBV4-2
CASSQVLLTTEAFF
>NA|TRBV5-1
CASSLGRTANTGELFF
>NA|TRBV27
CASSLSMLRGATEAFF
>NA|TRBV30
CAWGPGTGFLNF
>NA|TRBV2
CASSVGWGSYEQYF
>NA|TRBV5-4
CANSPRSVGWGTGELFF
>NA|TRBV7-8
CASSLLSGPPNEQYF
>once|TRBV6-6
CASSPQGPASYEQYF
>NA|TRBV11-2
CASSFRREGLEQYF
>NA|TRBV28
CASTLAGGTDTQYF
>NA|TRBV19
CASSTLGTSGHRAYEQYF
>NA|TRBV5-1
CASSLVTVLYGYTF
>many|TRBV21-1
CASRQGADTQYF
>NA|TRBV7-9
CASSPGGVGREAFF
>NA|TRBV7-9
CASSLGVAGGQYF
>NA|TRBV7-3
CASSPRTSGSYNEQFF
>NA|TRBV5-1
CASSSSPEAYEQYF
>NA|TRBV23-1
CASSHKRRAGRNTEAFF
>NA|TRBV5-1
CASSLAGVFSQETQYF
>NA|TRBV7-8
CASSATTGGIGTGELFF
>NA|TRBV7-2
CASSPLLAPYNEQFF
>once|TRBV6-5
CASSRQQEASPLHF
>NA|TRBV5-4
CASSLGSVASVETQYF
>once|TRBV30
CAWSVVGARVIQYF
>once|TRBV14
CASSQDERLAGLTDTQYF
>NA|TRBV6-6
CASSYFPGPQHF
>NA|TRBV28
CASKPPGGVDEQYF
>NA|TRBV2
CASGREKKNEQYF
>NA|TRBV6-6
CASSTDWNEQYF
>NA|TRBV6-1
CASSEGTFYEQYF
>NA|TRBV27
CASSRMDTLLDGYTF
>NA|TRBV18
CASSPRDGNTEAFF
>NA|TRBV7-9
CASSFRVGPYEQYF
>NA|TRBV5-1
CASSLALPVNTGELFF